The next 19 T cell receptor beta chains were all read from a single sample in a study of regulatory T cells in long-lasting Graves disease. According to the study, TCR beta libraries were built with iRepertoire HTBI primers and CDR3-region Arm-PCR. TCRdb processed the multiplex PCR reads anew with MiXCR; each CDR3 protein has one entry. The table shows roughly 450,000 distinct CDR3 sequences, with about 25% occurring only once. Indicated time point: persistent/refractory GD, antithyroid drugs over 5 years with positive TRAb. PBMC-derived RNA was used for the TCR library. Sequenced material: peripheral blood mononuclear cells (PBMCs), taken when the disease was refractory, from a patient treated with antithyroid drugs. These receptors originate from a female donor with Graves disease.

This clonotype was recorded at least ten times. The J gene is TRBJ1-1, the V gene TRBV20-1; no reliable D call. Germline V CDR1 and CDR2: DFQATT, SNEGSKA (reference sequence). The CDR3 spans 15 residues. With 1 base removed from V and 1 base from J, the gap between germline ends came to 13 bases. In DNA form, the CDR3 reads TGCAGTGCTAGAGGACCCGCCTCACGGAACACTGAAGCTTTCTTT. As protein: CSARGPASRNTEAFF.

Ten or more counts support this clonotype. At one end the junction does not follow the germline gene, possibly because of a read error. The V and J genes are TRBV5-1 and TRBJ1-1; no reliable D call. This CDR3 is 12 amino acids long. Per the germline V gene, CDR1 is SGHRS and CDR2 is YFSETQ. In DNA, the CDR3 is TGTGCCAGCAGCTTAAAGGGCACTGAAGCTTTCTTT. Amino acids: CASSLKGTEAFF.

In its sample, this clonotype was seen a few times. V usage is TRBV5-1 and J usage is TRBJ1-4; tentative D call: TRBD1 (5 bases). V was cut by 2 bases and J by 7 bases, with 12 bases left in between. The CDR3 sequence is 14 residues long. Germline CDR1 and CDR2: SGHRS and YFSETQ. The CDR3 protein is CASSFTGAGEKLFF. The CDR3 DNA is TGCGCCAGCAGCTTTACCGGGGCGGGTGAAAAACTGTTTTTT.

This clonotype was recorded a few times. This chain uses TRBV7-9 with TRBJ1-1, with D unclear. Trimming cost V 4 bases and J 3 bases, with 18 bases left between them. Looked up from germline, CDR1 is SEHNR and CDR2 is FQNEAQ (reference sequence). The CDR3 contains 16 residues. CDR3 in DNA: TGTGCCAGCAGCTGGGGTCGGGCAGGCGTGGACACTGAAGCTTTCTTT. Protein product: CASSWGRAGVDTEAFF.

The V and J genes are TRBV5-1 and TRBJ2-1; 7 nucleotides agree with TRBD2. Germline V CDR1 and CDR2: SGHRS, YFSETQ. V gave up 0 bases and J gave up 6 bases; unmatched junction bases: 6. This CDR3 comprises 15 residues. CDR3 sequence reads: CASSLEASGRNEQFF. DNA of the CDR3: TGCGCCAGCAGCTTGGAGGCTAGCGGACGCAATGAGCAGTTCTTC.

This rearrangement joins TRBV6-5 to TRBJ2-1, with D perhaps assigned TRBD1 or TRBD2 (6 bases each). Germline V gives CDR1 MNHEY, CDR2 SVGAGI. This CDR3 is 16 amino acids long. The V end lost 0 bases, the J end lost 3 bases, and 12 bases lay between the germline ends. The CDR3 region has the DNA TGTGCCAGCAGTTACTCGGGGGGCTGGGGCTACAATGAGCAGTTCTTC. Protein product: CASSYSGGWGYNEQFF.

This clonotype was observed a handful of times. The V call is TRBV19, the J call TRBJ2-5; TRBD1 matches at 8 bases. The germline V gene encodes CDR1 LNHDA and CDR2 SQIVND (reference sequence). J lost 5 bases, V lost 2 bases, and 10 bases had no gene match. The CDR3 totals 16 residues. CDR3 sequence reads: CASSIFPGGTQETQYF. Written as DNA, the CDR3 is TGTGCCAGTAGTATATTTCCAGGGGGCACTCAGGAGACCCAGTACTTC.

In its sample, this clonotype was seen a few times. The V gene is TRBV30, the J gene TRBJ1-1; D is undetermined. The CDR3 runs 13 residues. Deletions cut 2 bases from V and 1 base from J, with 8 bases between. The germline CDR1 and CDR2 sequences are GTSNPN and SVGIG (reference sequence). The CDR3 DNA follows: TGTGCCTGGAGTATGGGTAAGAACACTGAAGCTTTCTTT. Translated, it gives CAWSMGKNTEAFF.

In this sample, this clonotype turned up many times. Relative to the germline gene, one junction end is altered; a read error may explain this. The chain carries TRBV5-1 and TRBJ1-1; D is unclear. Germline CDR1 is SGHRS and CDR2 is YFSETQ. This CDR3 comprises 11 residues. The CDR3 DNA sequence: TGTGCCAGCAGCTTGGGCAGAGAAGCTTTCTTT. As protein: CASSLGREAFF.

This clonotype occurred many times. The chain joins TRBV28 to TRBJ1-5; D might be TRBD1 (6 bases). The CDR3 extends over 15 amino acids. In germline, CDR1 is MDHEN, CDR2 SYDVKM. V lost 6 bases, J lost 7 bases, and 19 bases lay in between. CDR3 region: CASRNLLGGGQPQHF. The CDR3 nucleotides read TGTGCCAGCAGAAACCTCCTAGGGGGGGGACAGCCCCAGCATTTT. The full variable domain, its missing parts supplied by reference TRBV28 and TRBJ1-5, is DVKVTQSSRYLVKRTGEKVFLECVQDMDHENMFWYRQDPGLGLRLIYFSYDVKMKEKGDIPEGYSVSREKKERFSLILESASTNQTSMYLCASRNLLGGGQPQHFGDGTRLSIL.

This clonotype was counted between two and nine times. The CDR3 DNA reads as TGTGCCAGCAGGAAGCGGGAGGGCTCCTACGAGCAGTACTTC. It specifies CASRKREGSYEQYF. The chain carries TRBV14 and TRBJ2-7; TRBD2 aligns across 10 bases. Germline V gene lookup returns CDR1 SGHDN and CDR2 FVKESK. There are 14 residues in the CDR3. With 6 bases clipped from V and 0 bases from J, the junction kept 2 bases outside the gene matches. Looking up the rest from reference TRBV14 and TRBJ2-7 gives the full variable domain: EAGVTQFPSHSVIEKGQTVTLRCDPISGHDNLYWYRRVMGKEIKFLLHFVKESKQDESGMPNNRFLAERTGGTYSTLKVQPAELEDSGVYFCASRKREGSYEQYFGPGTRLTVT.

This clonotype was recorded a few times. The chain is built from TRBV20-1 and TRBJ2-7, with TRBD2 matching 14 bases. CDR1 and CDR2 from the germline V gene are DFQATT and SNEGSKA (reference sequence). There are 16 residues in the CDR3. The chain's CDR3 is CSCRLAGGDRNYEQYF. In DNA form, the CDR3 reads TGCAGCTGCCGACTAGCGGGAGGGGACCGAAACTACGAGCAGTACTTC.

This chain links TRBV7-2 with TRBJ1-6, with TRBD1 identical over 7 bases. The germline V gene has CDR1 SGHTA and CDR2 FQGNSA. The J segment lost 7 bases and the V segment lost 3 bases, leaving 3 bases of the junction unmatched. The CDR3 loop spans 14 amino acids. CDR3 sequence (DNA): TGTGCCAGCAGCTTGGACAGGAGGAATTCACCCCTCCACTTT. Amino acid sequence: CASSLDRRNSPLHF.

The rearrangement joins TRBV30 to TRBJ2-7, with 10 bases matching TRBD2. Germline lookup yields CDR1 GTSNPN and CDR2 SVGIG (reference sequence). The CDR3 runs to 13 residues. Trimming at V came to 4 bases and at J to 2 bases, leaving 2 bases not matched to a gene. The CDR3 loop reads CAWTAGGAYEQYF. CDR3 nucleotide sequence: TGTGCCTGGACAGCGGGAGGGGCCTACGAGCAGTACTTC.

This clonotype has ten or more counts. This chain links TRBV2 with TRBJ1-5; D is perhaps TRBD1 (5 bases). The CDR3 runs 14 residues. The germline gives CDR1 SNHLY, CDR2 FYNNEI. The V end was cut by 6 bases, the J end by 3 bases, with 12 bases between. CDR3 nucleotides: TGTGCCAGCAGGGGGACGGCACCCAATCAGCCCCAGCATTTT. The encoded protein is CASRGTAPNQPQHF.

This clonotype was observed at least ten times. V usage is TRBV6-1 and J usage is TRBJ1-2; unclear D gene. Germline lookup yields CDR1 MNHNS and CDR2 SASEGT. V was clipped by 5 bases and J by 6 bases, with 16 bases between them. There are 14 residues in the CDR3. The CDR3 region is CASSRALVDDGYTF. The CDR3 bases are TGTGCCAGCAGTCGTGCCTTGGTTGACGATGGCTACACCTTC.

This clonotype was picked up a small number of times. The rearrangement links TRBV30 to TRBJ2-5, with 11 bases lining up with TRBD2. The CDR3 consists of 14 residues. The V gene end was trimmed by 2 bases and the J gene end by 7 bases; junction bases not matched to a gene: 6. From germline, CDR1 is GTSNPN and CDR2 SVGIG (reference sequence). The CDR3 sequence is CAWSCNSGRGTQYF. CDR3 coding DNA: TGTGCCTGGAGTTGTAATAGCGGGAGGGGGACCCAGTACTTC.

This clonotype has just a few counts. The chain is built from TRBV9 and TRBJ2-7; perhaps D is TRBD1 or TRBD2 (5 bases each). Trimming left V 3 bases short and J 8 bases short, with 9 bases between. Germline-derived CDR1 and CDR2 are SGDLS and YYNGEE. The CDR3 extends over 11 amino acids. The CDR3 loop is CASSGSGQQYF. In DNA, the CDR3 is TGTGCCAGCAGCGGATCGGGACAGCAGTACTTC. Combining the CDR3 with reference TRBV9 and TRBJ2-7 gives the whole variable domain DSGVTQTPKHLITATGQRVTLRCSPRSGDLSVYWYQQSLDQGLQFLIQYYNGEERAKGNILERFSAQQFPDLHSELNLSSLELGDSALYFCASSGSGQQYFGPGTRLTVT.

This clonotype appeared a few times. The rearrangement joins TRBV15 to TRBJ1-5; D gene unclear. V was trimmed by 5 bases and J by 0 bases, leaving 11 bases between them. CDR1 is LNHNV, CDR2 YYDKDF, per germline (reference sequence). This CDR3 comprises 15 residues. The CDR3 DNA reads TGTGCCACCAGCCGCGATATGGGTAGCAATCAGCCCCAGCATTTT. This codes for CATSRDMGSNQPQHF.